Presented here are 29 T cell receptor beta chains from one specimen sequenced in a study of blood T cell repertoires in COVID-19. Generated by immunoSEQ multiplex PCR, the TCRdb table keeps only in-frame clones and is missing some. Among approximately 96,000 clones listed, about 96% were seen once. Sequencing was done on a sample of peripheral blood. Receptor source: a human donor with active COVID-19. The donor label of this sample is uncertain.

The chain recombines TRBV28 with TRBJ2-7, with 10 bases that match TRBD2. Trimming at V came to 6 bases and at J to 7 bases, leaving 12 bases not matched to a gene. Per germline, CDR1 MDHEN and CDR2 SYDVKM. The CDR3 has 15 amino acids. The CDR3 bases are TGTGCCAGCAGCCTCACAGCGGGAGGGACTTGGGAGCAGTACTTC. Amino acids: CASSLTAGGTWEQYF.

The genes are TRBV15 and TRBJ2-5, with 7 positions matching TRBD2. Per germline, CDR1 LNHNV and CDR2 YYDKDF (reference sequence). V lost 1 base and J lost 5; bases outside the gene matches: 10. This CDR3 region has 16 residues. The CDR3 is CATSRAVPGGGETQYF. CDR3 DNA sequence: TGTGCCACCAGCAGAGCAGTTCCCGGGGGAGGGGAGACCCAGTACTTC.

The CDR3 region is CASSEARGAGYTF. The CDR3 bases are TGTGCCAGCAGTGAAGCGCGGGGCGCTGGCTACACCTTC. The chain links TRBV2 to TRBJ1-2; possibly TRBD1 for D (5 bases). Trimming pared 0 bases from V and 7 bases from J, leaving 9 bases between. CDR3 length equals 13 residues. The germline gives CDR1 SNHLY, CDR2 FYNNEI.

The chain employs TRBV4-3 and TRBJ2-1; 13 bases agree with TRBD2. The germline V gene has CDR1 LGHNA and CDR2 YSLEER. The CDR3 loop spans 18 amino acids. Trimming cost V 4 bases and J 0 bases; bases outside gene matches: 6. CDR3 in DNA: TGCGCCAGCAGCCCCGGGACTAGCGGGACTATCTCCTACAATGAGCAGTTCTTC. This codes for CASSPGTSGTISYNEQFF.

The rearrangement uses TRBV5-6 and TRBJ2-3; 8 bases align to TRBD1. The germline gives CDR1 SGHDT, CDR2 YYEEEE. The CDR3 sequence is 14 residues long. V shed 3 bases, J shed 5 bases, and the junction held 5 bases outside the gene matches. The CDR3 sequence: CASSSETGGDTQYF. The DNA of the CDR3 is TGTGCCAGCAGCTCTGAAACAGGGGGAGATACGCAGTATTTT.

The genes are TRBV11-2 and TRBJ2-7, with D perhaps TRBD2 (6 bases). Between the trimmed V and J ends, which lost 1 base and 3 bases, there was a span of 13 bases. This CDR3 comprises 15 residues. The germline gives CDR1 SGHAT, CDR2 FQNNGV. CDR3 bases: TGTGCCAGCAGCTTAGGGGGAGCGGGTTTCTACGAGCAGTACTTC. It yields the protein CASSLGGAGFYEQYF. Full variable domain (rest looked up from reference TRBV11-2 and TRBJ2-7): EAGVAQSPRYKIIEKRQSVAFWCNPISGHATLYWYQQILGQGPKLLIQFQNNGVVDDSQLPKDRFSAERLKGVDSTLKIQPAKLEDSAVYLCASSLGGAGFYEQYFGPGTRLTVT.

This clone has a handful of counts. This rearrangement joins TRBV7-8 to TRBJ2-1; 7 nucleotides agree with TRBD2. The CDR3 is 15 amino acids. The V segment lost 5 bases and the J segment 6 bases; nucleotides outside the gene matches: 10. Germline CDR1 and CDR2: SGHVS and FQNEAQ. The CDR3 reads CASSPTGLAANEQFF. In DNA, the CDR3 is TGTGCCAGCAGCCCAACGGGGCTAGCGGCCAATGAGCAGTTCTTC.

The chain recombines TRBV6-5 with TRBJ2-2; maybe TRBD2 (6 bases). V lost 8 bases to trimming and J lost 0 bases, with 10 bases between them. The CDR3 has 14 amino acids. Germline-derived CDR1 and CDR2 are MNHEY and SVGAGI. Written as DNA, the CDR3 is TGTGCCAGCTTGACTAGGGCGAACACCGGGGAGCTGTTTTTT. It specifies CASLTRANTGELFF.

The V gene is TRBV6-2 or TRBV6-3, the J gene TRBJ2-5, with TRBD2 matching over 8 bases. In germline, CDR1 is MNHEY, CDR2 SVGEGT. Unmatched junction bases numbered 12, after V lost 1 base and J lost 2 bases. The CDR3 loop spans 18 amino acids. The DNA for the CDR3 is TGTGCCAGCAGTTACTATCTAGCCGGGACTAGAGGACAAGAGACCCAGTACTTC. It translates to CASSYYLAGTRGQETQYF.

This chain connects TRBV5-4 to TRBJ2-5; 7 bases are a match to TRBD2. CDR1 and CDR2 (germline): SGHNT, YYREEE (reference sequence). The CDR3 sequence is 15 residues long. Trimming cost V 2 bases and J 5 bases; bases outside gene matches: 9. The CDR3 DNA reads TGTGCCAGCAGCTTTGGCGGGGGAGGGGTGGAGACCCAGTACTTC. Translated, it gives CASSFGGGGVETQYF.

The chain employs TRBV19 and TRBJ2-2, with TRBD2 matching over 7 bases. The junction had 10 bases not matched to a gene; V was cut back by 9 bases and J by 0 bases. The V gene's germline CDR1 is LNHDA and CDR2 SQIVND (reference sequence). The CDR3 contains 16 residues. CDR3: CASYPGLAANTGELFF. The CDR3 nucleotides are TGTGCCAGCTATCCCGGGCTAGCGGCGAACACCGGGGAGCTGTTTTTT.

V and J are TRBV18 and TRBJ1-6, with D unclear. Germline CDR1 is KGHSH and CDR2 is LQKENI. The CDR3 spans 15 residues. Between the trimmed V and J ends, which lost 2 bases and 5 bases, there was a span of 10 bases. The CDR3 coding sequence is TGTGCCAGCTCACCAGAGGGTACCGATAATTCACCCCTCCACTTT. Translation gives CASSPEGTDNSPLHF.

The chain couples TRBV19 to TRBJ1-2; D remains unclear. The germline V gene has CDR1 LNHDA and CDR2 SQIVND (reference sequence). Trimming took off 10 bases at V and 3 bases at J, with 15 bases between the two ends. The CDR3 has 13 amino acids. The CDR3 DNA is TGTGCCACGGAGGATCGGGTGGACTATGGCTACACCTTC. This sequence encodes CATEDRVDYGYTF.

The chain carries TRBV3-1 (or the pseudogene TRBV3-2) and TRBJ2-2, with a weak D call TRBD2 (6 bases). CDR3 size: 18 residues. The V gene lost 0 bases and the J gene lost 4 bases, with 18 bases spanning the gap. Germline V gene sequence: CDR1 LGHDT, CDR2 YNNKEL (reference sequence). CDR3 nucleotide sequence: TGTGCCAGCAGCCAAGAAAGACTAGTAGGGAGGTCCACCGGGGAGCTGTTTTTT. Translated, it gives CASSQERLVGRSTGELFF.

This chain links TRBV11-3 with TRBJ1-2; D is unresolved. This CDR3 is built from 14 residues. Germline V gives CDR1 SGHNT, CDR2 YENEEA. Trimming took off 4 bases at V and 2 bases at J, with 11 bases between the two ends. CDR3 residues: CASSSTGFNYGYTF. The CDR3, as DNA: TGTGCCAGCAGCTCGACGGGATTCAACTATGGCTACACCTTC.

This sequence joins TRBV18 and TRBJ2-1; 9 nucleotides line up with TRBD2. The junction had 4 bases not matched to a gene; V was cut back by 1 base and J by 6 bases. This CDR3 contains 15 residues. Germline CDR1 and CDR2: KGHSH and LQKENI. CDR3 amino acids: CASSPLAGAINEQFF. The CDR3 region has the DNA TGTGCCAGCTCACCACTAGCGGGAGCGATCAATGAGCAGTTCTTC.

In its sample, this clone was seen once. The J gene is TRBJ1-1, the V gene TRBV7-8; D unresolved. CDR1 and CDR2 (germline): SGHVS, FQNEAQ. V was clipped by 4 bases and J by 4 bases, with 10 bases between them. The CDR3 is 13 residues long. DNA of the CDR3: TGTGCCAGCAGCTCCAACACGGGCACTGAAGCTTTCTTT. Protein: CASSSNTGTEAFF.

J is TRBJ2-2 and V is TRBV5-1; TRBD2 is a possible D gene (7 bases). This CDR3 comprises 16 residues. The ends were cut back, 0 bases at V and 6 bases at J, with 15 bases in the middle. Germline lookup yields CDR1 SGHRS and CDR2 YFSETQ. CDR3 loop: CASSLAGGRRSGELFF. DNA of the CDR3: TGCGCCAGCAGCTTGGCCGGGGGGCGGAGGTCCGGGGAGCTGTTTTTT.

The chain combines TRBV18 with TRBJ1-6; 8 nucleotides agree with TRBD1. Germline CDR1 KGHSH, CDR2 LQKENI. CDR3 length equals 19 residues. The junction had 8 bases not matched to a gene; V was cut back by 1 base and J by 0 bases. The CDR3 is CASSPLQDRESSYNSPLHF. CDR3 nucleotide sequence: TGTGCCAGCTCACCACTACAGGACAGGGAGAGCTCCTATAATTCACCCCTCCACTTT. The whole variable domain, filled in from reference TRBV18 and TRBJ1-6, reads NAGVMQNPRHLVRRRGQEARLRCSPMKGHSHVYWYRQLPEEGLKFMVYLQKENIIDESGMPKERFSAEFPKEGPSILRIQQVVRGDSAAYFCASSPLQDRESSYNSPLHFGNGTRLTVT.

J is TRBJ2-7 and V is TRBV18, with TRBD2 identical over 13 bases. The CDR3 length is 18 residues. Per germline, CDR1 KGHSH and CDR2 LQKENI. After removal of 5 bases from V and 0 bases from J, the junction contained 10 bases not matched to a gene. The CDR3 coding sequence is TGTGCCAGCTCAAAACCGGGACTAGCGGGGCACCCCTCCTACGAGCAGTACTTC. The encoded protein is CASSKPGLAGHPSYEQYF.

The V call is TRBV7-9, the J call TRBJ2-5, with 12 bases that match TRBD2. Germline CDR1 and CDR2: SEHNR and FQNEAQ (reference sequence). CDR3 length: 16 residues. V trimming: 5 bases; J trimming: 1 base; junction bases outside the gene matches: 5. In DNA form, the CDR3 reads TGTGCCAGCAGCCGCAGGACTAGCGGGACCCAAGAGACCCAGTACTTC. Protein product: CASSRRTSGTQETQYF.

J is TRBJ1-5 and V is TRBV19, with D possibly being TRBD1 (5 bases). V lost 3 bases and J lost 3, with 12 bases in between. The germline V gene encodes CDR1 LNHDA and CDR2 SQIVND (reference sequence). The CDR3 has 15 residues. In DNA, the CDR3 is TGTGCCAGTAGTATCGGGGGGGGGAACAATCAGCCCCAGCATTTT. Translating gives CASSIGGGNNQPQHF.

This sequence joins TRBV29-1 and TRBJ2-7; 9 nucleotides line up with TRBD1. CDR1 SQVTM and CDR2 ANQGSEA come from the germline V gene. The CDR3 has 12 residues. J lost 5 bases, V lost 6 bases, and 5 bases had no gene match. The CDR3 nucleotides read TGCAGCGTCGGGACAGGGTATGACGAGCAGTACTTC. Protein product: CSVGTGYDEQYF.

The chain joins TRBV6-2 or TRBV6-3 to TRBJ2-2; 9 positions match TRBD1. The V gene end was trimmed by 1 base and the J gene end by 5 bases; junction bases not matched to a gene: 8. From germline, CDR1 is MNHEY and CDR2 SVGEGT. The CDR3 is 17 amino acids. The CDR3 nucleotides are TGTGCCAGCAGTTACTTGGGGACAGGGTTAAGGACCGGGGAGCTGTTTTTT. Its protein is CASSYLGTGLRTGELFF.

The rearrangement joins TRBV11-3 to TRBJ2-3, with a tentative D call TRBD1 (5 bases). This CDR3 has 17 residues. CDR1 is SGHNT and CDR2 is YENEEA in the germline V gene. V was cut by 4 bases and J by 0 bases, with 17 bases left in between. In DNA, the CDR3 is TGTGCCAGCAGCTCAGGGTCTTCAGGATCTAGCACAGATACGCAGTATTTT. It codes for CASSSGSSGSSTDTQYF.

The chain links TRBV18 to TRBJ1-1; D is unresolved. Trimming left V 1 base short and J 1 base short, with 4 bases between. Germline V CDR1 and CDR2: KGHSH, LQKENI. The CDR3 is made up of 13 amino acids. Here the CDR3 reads CASSPLANTEAFF. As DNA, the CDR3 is TGTGCCAGCTCACCACTAGCGAACACTGAAGCTTTCTTT. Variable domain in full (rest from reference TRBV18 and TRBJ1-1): NAGVMQNPRHLVRRRGQEARLRCSPMKGHSHVYWYRQLPEEGLKFMVYLQKENIIDESGMPKERFSAEFPKEGPSILRIQQVVRGDSAAYFCASSPLANTEAFFGQGTRLTVV.

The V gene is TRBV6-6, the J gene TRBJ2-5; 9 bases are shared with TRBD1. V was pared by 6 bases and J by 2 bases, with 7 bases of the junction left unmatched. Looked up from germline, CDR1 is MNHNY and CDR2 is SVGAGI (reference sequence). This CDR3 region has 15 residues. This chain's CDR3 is CASRQQGAGQETQYF. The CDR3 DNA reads TGTGCCAGCAGGCAACAGGGGGCTGGGCAAGAGACCCAGTACTTC.

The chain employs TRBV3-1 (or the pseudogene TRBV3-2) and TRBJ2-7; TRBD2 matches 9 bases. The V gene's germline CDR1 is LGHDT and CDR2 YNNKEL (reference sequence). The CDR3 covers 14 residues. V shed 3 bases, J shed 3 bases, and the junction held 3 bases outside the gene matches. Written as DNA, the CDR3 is TGTGCCAGCAGCCATCTAGCGGGAAACTACGAGCAGTACTTC. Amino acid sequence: CASSHLAGNYEQYF.

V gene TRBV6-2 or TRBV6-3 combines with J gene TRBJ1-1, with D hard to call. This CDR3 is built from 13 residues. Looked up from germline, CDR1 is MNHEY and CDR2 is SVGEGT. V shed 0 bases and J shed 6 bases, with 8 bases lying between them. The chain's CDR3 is CASSYSMRSEAFF. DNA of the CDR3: TGTGCCAGCAGTTACTCGATGCGGTCTGAAGCTTTCTTT.